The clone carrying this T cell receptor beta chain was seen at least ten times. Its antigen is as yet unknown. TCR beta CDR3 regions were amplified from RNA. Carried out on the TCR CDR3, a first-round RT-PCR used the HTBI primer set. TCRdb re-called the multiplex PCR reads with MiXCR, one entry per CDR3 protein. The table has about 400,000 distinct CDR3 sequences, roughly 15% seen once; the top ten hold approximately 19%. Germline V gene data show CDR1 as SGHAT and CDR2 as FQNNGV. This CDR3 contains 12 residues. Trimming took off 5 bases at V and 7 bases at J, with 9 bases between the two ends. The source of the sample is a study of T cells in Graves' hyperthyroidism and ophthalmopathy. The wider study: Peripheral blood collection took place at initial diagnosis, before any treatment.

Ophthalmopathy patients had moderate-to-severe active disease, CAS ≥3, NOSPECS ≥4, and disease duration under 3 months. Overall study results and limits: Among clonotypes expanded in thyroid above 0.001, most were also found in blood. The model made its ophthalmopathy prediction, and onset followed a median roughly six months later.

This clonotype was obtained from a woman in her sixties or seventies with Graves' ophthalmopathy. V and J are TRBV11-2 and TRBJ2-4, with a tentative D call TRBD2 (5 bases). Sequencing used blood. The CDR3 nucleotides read TGTGCCAGCAGCGGGAGTAGTAACATTCAGTACTTC. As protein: CASSGSSNIQYF.